Below are 29 T cell receptor beta chains sequenced from a single sample in a study of T cell responses to AZD1222 COVID-19 vaccine. The method was immunoSEQ multiplex PCR; TCRdb's version includes in-frame clones alone and lacks a portion of them. In the table there are around 100,000 clones, around 90% of which are singletons. This specimen consisted of peripheral blood, obtained on day 0 of AZD1222 vaccination. These receptor sequences come from an adult in good health.

Only one count was recorded for this clone. The genes are TRBV19 and TRBJ1-2; possible D gene TRBD1, 5 bases. The CDR3 is 12 amino acids. In germline, CDR1 is LNHDA, CDR2 SQIVND (reference sequence). Trimming shortened V by 5 bases and J by 3 bases, and 7 bases separated the two germline ends. Here the CDR3 DNA reads TGTGCCAGTAGTTTCAGGGACTATGGCTACACCTTC. Translated, it gives CASSFRDYGYTF.

The chain combines TRBV6-1 with TRBJ1-1, with TRBD1 matching 8 bases. The CDR3 is 15 amino acids. Unmatched junction bases numbered 4, after V lost 2 bases and J lost 2 bases. CDR1 and CDR2 from the germline V gene are MNHNS and SASEGT. In nucleotides, the CDR3 is TGTGCCAGCAGTGAACAGGGGGCTCGAAACACTGAAGCTTTCTTT. Translating it yields CASSEQGARNTEAFF.

The chain uses TRBV18 and TRBJ2-1, with 10 bases aligning to TRBD2. The CDR3 is made up of 15 amino acids. Germline values: CDR1 KGHSH, CDR2 LQKENI. With V trimmed by 2 bases and J by 2 bases, 0 bases remained unmatched. The CDR3 is CASSPTSGAYNEQFF. In nucleotides, the CDR3 is TGTGCCAGCTCACCAACTAGCGGGGCCTACAATGAGCAGTTCTTC.

This chain connects TRBV20-1 to TRBJ2-3, with D tentatively TRBD2 (6 bases). The CDR3 spans 14 residues. V lost 3 bases and J lost 6, with 16 bases in between. Germline loops: CDR1 DFQATT, CDR2 SNEGSKA (reference sequence). This CDR3 reads CSASLPGRGDTQYF. CDR3 DNA sequence: TGCAGTGCTAGTCTCCCGGGACGGGGGGATACGCAGTATTTT.

This clone has only a few counts. The gene calls are TRBV27 and TRBJ2-4; a possible D gene is TRBD2 (6 bases). Trimming cost V 2 bases and J 3 bases, with 17 bases left between them. The germline V gene encodes CDR1 MNHEY and CDR2 SMNVEV (reference sequence). The CDR3 contains 17 residues. The CDR3 DNA reads as TGTGCCAGCAGTTTAATCCGCGGAGGGGCGGGCAAAAACATTCAGTACTTC. This sequence encodes CASSLIRGGAGKNIQYF.

The chain uses TRBV28 and TRBJ1-2; 9 bases map to TRBD1. The CDR3 extends over 15 amino acids. Germline CDR1 MDHEN, CDR2 SYDVKM. V lost 3 bases, J lost 4 bases, and 6 bases stayed unmatched. CDR3 region: CASSFRDRALYGYTF. For the CDR3, the DNA is TGTGCCAGCAGTTTCCGGGACAGGGCCCTCTATGGCTACACCTTC.

V gene TRBV6-6 combines with J gene TRBJ1-2, with TRBD1 as a possible D gene (6 bases). Deletions cut 6 bases from V and 14 bases from J, with 25 bases between. There are 14 residues in the CDR3. Germline assignment: CDR1 MNHNY and CDR2 SVGAGI (reference sequence). The DNA for the CDR3 is TGTGCCAGCAGCCCCGGGCAGGGGCTTCAATCGGGGACCTTC. Its protein product is CASSPGQGLQSGTF.

The V and J genes are TRBV18 and TRBJ2-1, with 9 bases aligning to TRBD1. Germline loops: CDR1 KGHSH, CDR2 LQKENI. CDR3 length: 17 residues. With V trimmed by 3 bases and J by 5 bases, 11 bases remained unmatched. The DNA of the CDR3 is TGTGCCAGCTCACCCGAAATACAGGGGGCCCCAAACAATGAGCAGTTCTTC. Translating gives CASSPEIQGAPNNEQFF. The variable domain in full, with the rest retrieved from reference TRBV18 and TRBJ2-1, is NAGVMQNPRHLVRRRGQEARLRCSPMKGHSHVYWYRQLPEEGLKFMVYLQKENIIDESGMPKERFSAEFPKEGPSILRIQQVVRGDSAAYFCASSPEIQGAPNNEQFFGPGTRLTVL.

V gene TRBV12-3 or TRBV12-4 combines with J gene TRBJ2-3, with D unclear. CDR3 length: 13 amino acids. Between the trimmed V and J ends, which lost 9 bases and 3 bases, there was a span of 13 bases. In DNA, the CDR3 is TGTGCCAGTTCTCTGGCTGCGACAGATACGCAGTATTTT. It translates to CASSLAATDTQYF.

The chain links TRBV6-5 to TRBJ2-3, with D perhaps matching TRBD2 (6 bases). Germline V gives CDR1 MNHEY, CDR2 SVGAGI. Trimming took off 0 bases at V and 7 bases at J, with 14 bases between the two ends. The CDR3 is 15 amino acids. CDR3 residues: CASSYSSGGTYTQYF. For the CDR3, the DNA is TGTGCCAGCAGTTACTCGAGTGGGGGGACGTATACGCAGTATTTT.

The count of this clone is one. This chain connects TRBV19 to TRBJ2-7; the match to TRBD1 covers 7 bases. Germline V CDR1 and CDR2: LNHDA, SQIVND (reference sequence). J was trimmed by 6 bases and V by 6 bases; bases with no gene match: 2. The CDR3 spans 11 residues. CDR3 residues: CASRTGSEQYF. DNA for the CDR3: TGTGCCAGTAGGACAGGGAGCGAGCAGTACTTC.

This clone was detected only once. The V and J genes are TRBV7-3 and TRBJ2-5, with D possibly being TRBD2 (6 bases). The V end lost 5 bases, the J end lost 5 bases, and 24 bases lay between the germline ends. The CDR3 extends over 17 amino acids. Germline V CDR1 and CDR2: SGHTA, FQGTGA. In DNA, the CDR3 is TGTGCCAGCAGCAATCGGGAGCGCAGGACTAAAGGGGAGACCCAGTACTTC. Translation gives CASSNRERRTKGETQYF.

V is TRBV28 and J is TRBJ2-7, with D possibly being TRBD1 (5 bases). Germline lookup yields CDR1 MDHEN and CDR2 SYDVKM. The V and J ends lost 7 bases and 1 base respectively, with 14 bases between them. The length of the CDR3 is 14 residues. The CDR3 spells CASKGASLSYEQYF. As DNA, the CDR3 is TGTGCCAGCAAAGGGGCATCTTTATCCTACGAGCAGTACTTC.

The J gene is TRBJ1-1, the V gene TRBV3-1 (or the pseudogene TRBV3-2); 8 bases match TRBD1. Germline assignment: CDR1 LGHDT and CDR2 YNNKEL (reference sequence). The V segment lost 1 base and the J segment 1 base; nucleotides outside the gene matches: 2. This CDR3 has 15 amino acids. CDR3 region: CASSQGDRKNTEAFF. In DNA form, the CDR3 reads TGTGCCAGCAGCCAAGGGGACAGGAAGAACACTGAAGCTTTCTTT.

The chain couples TRBV6-5 to TRBJ1-6; the match to TRBD1 covers 10 bases. CDR3 length equals 15 residues. Germline lookup yields CDR1 MNHEY and CDR2 SVGAGI. V shed 8 bases, J shed 9 bases, and the junction held 10 bases outside the gene matches. The CDR3 loop is CASGDRGHVISPLHF. For the CDR3, the DNA is TGTGCCAGCGGAGACAGGGGGCACGTAATTTCACCCCTCCACTTT.

J is TRBJ2-1 and V is TRBV27; TRBD1 is a possible D gene (6 bases). Germline assignment: CDR1 MNHEY and CDR2 SMNVEV (reference sequence). This CDR3 is 15 amino acids long. V lost 3 bases and J lost 2, with 11 bases in between. The CDR3 is CASSFGTTTYNEQFF. The CDR3 nucleotides are TGTGCCAGCAGTTTTGGGACAACAACCTACAATGAGCAGTTCTTC.

This chain links TRBV28 with TRBJ1-1; tentative D call: TRBD1 (5 bases). The CDR3 consists of 16 residues. V shed 3 bases and J shed 0 bases, with 14 bases lying between them. Germline V lookup: CDR1 MDHEN, CDR2 SYDVKM. The CDR3 reads CASSFLGGGLNTEAFF. In DNA, the CDR3 is TGTGCCAGCAGTTTTCTCGGGGGAGGCCTGAACACTGAAGCTTTCTTT.

This clone was seen a handful of times. The rearrangement joins TRBV27 to TRBJ1-6, with TRBD1 matching 8 bases. From germline, CDR1 is MNHEY and CDR2 SMNVEV (reference sequence). The V and J ends lost 2 bases and 6 bases, in that order; junction bases with no gene match: 12. The CDR3 has 18 amino acids. DNA of the CDR3: TGTGCCAGCAGTTTACGCCTGGGACAGGAATTACTTAATTCACCCCTCCACTTT. Translated, it gives CASSLRLGQELLNSPLHF.

V and J are TRBV19 and TRBJ1-1, with 10 bases lining up with TRBD1. Germline V gene lookup returns CDR1 LNHDA and CDR2 SQIVND (reference sequence). Trimming removed 4 bases from V and 6 bases from J; junction bases left unmatched: 8. The CDR3 is made up of 15 amino acids. CDR3 protein: CASSNRDRGPAEAFF. In DNA form, the CDR3 reads TGTGCCAGTAGTAACCGGGACAGGGGTCCGGCTGAAGCTTTCTTT.

CDR3 loop: CAIKTSGRGTGELFF. In DNA, the CDR3 is TGTGCCATCAAGACTAGCGGGAGAGGTACCGGGGAGCTGTTTTTT. The V call is TRBV10-3, the J call TRBJ2-2; TRBD2 aligns across 12 bases. The germline gives CDR1 ENHRY, CDR2 SYGVKD. The CDR3 covers 15 residues. V lost 7 bases to trimming and J lost 5 bases; unmatched junction nucleotides: 5.

This chain links TRBV5-1 with TRBJ1-5; no clear D. Trimming took off 0 bases at V and 4 bases at J, with 11 bases between the two ends. Germline V gene sequence: CDR1 SGHRS, CDR2 YFSETQ. This CDR3 contains 15 residues. The CDR3 nucleotides read TGCGCCAGCAGCTTGGGTCCCGTCGGAAATCAGCCCCAGCATTTT. It translates to CASSLGPVGNQPQHF.

This chain joins TRBV28 and TRBJ2-7; TRBD1 is a possible D gene (5 bases). Germline CDR1 is MDHEN and CDR2 is SYDVKM. V shed 5 bases and J shed 5 bases, with 25 bases lying between them. This CDR3 has 17 amino acids. CDR3 region: CASSGGGRVLNFHEQYF. In nucleotides, the CDR3 is TGTGCCAGCAGTGGCGGTGGCAGGGTATTGAACTTCCACGAGCAGTACTTC.

This chain links TRBV2 with TRBJ2-1; TRBD2 agrees at 14 bases. The CDR3 consists of 14 residues. V was pared by 7 bases and J by 5 bases, with 1 base of the junction left unmatched. Germline V lookup: CDR1 SNHLY, CDR2 FYNNEI. CDR3 DNA: TGTGCCAGCATGGGACTAGCGGGAGACAATGAGCAGTTCTTC. Protein sequence: CASMGLAGDNEQFF.

The chain links TRBV2 to TRBJ1-1; D not certain. The V end lost 7 bases, the J end lost 3 bases, and 9 bases lay between the germline ends. There are 12 residues in the CDR3. Germline assignment: CDR1 SNHLY and CDR2 FYNNEI. DNA of the CDR3: TGTGCCAGCACCCAACTCTACACTGAAGCTTTCTTT. This encodes CASTQLYTEAFF.

The chain joins TRBV10-3 to TRBJ1-1; D remains unclear. Germline V gene lookup returns CDR1 ENHRY and CDR2 SYGVKD. The germline V and J ends were trimmed by 6 bases and 4 bases, with 12 bases remaining between them. The CDR3 contains 13 residues. CDR3: CAISVGGRTEAFF. The CDR3, as DNA: TGTGCCATCAGCGTTGGAGGTCGCACTGAAGCTTTCTTT.

The rearrangement uses TRBV4-1 and TRBJ2-7; the D gene is possibly TRBD1 (6 bases). The CDR3 has 17 residues. Germline V CDR1 and CDR2: MGHRA, YSYEKL. V lost 2 bases, J lost 7 bases, and 24 bases lay in between. In nucleotides, the CDR3 is TGCGCCAGCAGCCAAAGAGGTAAACAGGGTGGTCCTTTAGAGCAGTACTTC. Its protein is CASSQRGKQGGPLEQYF.

The chain combines TRBV5-5 with TRBJ1-2, with D unclear. Germline-derived CDR1 and CDR2 are SGHKS and YYEKEE (reference sequence). The CDR3 runs to 13 residues. Trimming stripped 0 bases from V and 5 bases from J, with 8 bases between. In DNA, the CDR3 is TGTGCCAGCAGCTTGGCCGGTAATTATGGCTACACCTTC. Residues: CASSLAGNYGYTF.

The chain carries TRBV4-2 and TRBJ2-7; a weak D match, TRBD2 (5 bases). From germline, CDR1 is LGHNA and CDR2 YNFKEQ. The length of the CDR3 is 12 residues. The V end lost 0 bases, the J end lost 6 bases, and 6 bases lay between the germline ends. The CDR3 DNA reads TGTGCCAGCAGCCAAGAAGGAGGCGAGCAGTACTTC. It is translated as CASSQEGGEQYF.

CDR3 nucleotide sequence: TGCGCCAGCACCCGCTCTGGCTTCTCCTACAATGAGCAGTTCTTC. This translates into CASTRSGFSYNEQFF. J is TRBJ2-1 and V is TRBV5-1; D is uncertain. Per the germline V gene, CDR1 is SGHRS and CDR2 is YFSETQ. CDR3 length equals 15 residues. V was pared by 6 bases and J by 0 bases, with 13 bases between.